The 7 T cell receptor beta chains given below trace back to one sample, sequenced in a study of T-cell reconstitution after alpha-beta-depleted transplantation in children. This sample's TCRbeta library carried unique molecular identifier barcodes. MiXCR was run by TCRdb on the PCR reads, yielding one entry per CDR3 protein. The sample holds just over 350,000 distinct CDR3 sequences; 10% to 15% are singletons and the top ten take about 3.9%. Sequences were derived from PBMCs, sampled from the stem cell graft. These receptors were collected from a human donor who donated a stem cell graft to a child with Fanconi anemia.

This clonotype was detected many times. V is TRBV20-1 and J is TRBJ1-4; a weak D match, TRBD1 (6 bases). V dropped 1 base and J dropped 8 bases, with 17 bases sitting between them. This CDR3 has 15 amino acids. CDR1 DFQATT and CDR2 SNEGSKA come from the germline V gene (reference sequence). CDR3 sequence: CSARGKGTTREKLFF. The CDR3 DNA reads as TGCAGTGCTAGAGGAAAGGGGACAACGAGGGAAAAACTGTTTTTT.

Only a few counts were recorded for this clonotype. The CDR3: CASSSDGGLNYGYTF. Here the CDR3 DNA reads TGTGCCAGCAGTTCGGACGGTGGACTTAACTATGGCTACACCTTC. The chain employs TRBV27 and TRBJ1-2; D remains unclear. Germline CDR1 and CDR2: MNHEY and SMNVEV (reference sequence). V was clipped by 4 bases and J by 1 base, with 13 bases between them. This CDR3 has 15 residues.

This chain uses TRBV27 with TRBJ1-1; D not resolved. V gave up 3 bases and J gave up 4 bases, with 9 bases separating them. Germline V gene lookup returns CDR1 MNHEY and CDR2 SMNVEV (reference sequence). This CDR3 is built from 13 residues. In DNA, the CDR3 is TGTGCCAGCAGTTTCTCTTTTAGCACTGAAGCTTTCTTT. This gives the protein CASSFSFSTEAFF.

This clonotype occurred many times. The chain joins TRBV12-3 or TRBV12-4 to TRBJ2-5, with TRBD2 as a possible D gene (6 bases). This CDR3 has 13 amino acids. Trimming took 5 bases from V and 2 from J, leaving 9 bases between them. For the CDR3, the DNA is TGTGCCAGCAGTCGGGACTGGCAAGAGACCCAGTACTTC. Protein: CASSRDWQETQYF.

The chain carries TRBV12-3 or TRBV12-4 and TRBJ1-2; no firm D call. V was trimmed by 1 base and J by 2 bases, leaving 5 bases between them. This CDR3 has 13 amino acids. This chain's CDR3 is CASSLGWNYGYTF. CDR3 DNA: TGTGCCAGCAGTTTAGGGTGGAACTATGGCTACACCTTC.

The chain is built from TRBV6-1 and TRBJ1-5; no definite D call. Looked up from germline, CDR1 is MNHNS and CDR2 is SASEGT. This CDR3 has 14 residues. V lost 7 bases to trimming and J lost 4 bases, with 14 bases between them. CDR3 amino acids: CASIIGRSNQPQHF. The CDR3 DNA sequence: TGTGCCAGCATCATCGGCAGGAGTAATCAGCCCCAGCATTTT.

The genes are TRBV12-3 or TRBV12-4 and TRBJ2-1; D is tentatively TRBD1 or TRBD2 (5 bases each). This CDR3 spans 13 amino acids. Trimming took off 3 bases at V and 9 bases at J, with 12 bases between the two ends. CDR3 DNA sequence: TGTGCCAGCAGTTTGTCAGAGAGGGGTGAGCAGTTCTTC. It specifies CASSLSERGEQFF.